Listed below are T cell receptor beta chains from one sample, sequenced in a study of blood T cell repertoires in COVID-19. Assay: immunoSEQ multiplex PCR; the TCRdb copy retains only in-frame clones and omits some. In the table there are approximately 180,000 clones, 70% to 90% of which are singletons. Sequencing was performed on peripheral blood. These TCRs come from a woman older than 75 with acute or convalescent COVID-19. Both conserved end residues are part of each CDR3. Each record gives: CDR3 DNA, CDR3 protein, J gene, clone size, V gene, D gene. A D gene is named only where the DNA matches it firmly. Part of the rows lack a size; the others show once, few, many or a class for expanded clones.

cdr3_nt: TGTGCCAGCAGCCTCAGGGGCCCCACCCCCGATACGCAGTATTTT
cdr3_aa: CASSLRGPTPDTQYF
j_call: TRBJ2-3
clone_size: .
v_call: TRBV7-9
d_call: .

cdr3_nt: TGTGCCAGCAGTCCCCTAACTCGGAGCGGGAGCTACGAGCAGTACTTC
cdr3_aa: CASSPLTRSGSYEQYF
j_call: TRBJ2-7
clone_size: .
v_call: TRBV27
d_call: TRBD2

cdr3_nt: TGTGCCAGCAGTGAAGGTGGCGGAGGCTCCTACAATGAGCAGTTCTTC
cdr3_aa: CASSEGGGGSYNEQFF
j_call: TRBJ2-1
clone_size: many
v_call: TRBV6-1
d_call: .

cdr3_nt: TGTGCCAGTAGTTTGTCGGTGAACACTGAAGCTTTCTTT
cdr3_aa: CASSLSVNTEAFF
j_call: TRBJ1-1
clone_size: once
v_call: TRBV19
d_call: .

cdr3_nt: TGTGCCAGCTCACCACTGCACAGCTCTGCCTACGAGCAGTACTTC
cdr3_aa: CASSPLHSSAYEQYF
j_call: TRBJ2-7
clone_size: once
v_call: TRBV18
d_call: .

cdr3_nt: TGTGCCAGCAGTACGCGACAGGGGCATTATCAGCCCCAGCATTTT
cdr3_aa: CASSTRQGHYQPQHF
j_call: TRBJ1-5
clone_size: .
v_call: TRBV6-5
d_call: TRBD1

cdr3_nt: TGTGCCAGCAGCCCTGGGGGGGGTGACGAGCAGTACTTC
cdr3_aa: CASSPGGGDEQYF
j_call: TRBJ2-7
clone_size: .
v_call: TRBV7-6
d_call: TRBD2

cdr3_nt: TGTGCCATTCATCCGGGACAGGGGTCGGGTGGCTACACCTTC
cdr3_aa: CAIHPGQGSGGYTF
j_call: TRBJ1-2
clone_size: .
v_call: TRBV10-3
d_call: TRBD1

cdr3_nt: TGTGCCAGCAGCCAACCTGACAGGGCCACTGAAGCTTTCTTT
cdr3_aa: CASSQPDRATEAFF
j_call: TRBJ1-1
clone_size: once
v_call: TRBV3-1/TRBV3-2
d_call: TRBD1

cdr3_nt: TGTGCCAGCAGCGCCCGGGACAGTCGCTACAATGAGCAGTTCTTC
cdr3_aa: CASSARDSRYNEQFF
j_call: TRBJ2-1
clone_size: .
v_call: TRBV7-4
d_call: TRBD1

cdr3_nt: TGTGCCAGCGGCGCCGCGGGAGGGGAGAATGAGCAGTTCTTC
cdr3_aa: CASGAAGGENEQFF
j_call: TRBJ2-1
clone_size: .
v_call: TRBV11-3
d_call: TRBD2

cdr3_nt: TGTGCCAGCAACGGGGGGGGCAGCTATGGCTACACCTTC
cdr3_aa: CASNGGGSYGYTF
j_call: TRBJ1-2
clone_size: few
v_call: TRBV12-3/TRBV12-4
d_call: .

cdr3_nt: TGCGCCAGTCGTAACCCCTTCTTATTGGGGCACCAAGAGACCCAGTACTTC
cdr3_aa: CASRNPFLLGHQETQYF
j_call: TRBJ2-5
clone_size: .
v_call: TRBV5-1
d_call: .

cdr3_nt: TGTGCCAGCAGTTTTGGCGGGAGTCAGCCCCAGCATTTT
cdr3_aa: CASSFGGSQPQHF
j_call: TRBJ1-5
clone_size: .
v_call: TRBV12-3/TRBV12-4
d_call: .

cdr3_nt: TGTGCCAGCAGGTTAGGGGGGTCACAGACAAACTATGGCTACACCTTC
cdr3_aa: CASRLGGSQTNYGYTF
j_call: TRBJ1-2
clone_size: .
v_call: TRBV27
d_call: .

cdr3_nt: TGTGCCAGCAGCCAAGTGACTGCCGAAAACATTCAGTACTTC
cdr3_aa: CASSQVTAENIQYF
j_call: TRBJ2-4
clone_size: .
v_call: TRBV3-1/TRBV3-2
d_call: .

cdr3_nt: TGTGCCAGCAGCCCTACAGGGGGCGCAGATACGCAGTATTTT
cdr3_aa: CASSPTGGADTQYF
j_call: TRBJ2-3
clone_size: .
v_call: TRBV7-7
d_call: TRBD1

cdr3_nt: TGCGCCAGCAGCTTGGGACAGGGTGGTTATGGCTACACCTTC
cdr3_aa: CASSLGQGGYGYTF
j_call: TRBJ1-2
clone_size: .
v_call: TRBV5-1
d_call: TRBD1

cdr3_nt: TGTGCCAGCAGCTCCGGGACTAGCGGGGGAACCTCCTACAATGAGCAGTTCTTC
cdr3_aa: CASSSGTSGGTSYNEQFF
j_call: TRBJ2-1
clone_size: few
v_call: TRBV5-4
d_call: TRBD2

cdr3_nt: TGTGCCAGCAGCTTGGGGCAGGGCGAGCACAATGAGCAGTTCTTC
cdr3_aa: CASSLGQGEHNEQFF
j_call: TRBJ2-1
clone_size: .
v_call: TRBV5-4
d_call: .